The 30 T cell receptor beta chains below were found in one sample sequenced in a study of blood T cell repertoires in COVID-19. Generated by immunoSEQ multiplex PCR, the TCRdb table keeps only in-frame clones and is missing some. The sample shows roughly 500,000 clones, approximately 91% of them seen only once. The specimen was PBMCs or T cells enriched from blood (not recorded which). These TCRs come from a woman aged 55-70 years who had recovered from COVID-19.

V and J are TRBV4-1 and TRBJ2-4, with TRBD2 identical over 7 bases. After removal of 0 bases from V and 0 bases from J, the junction contained 11 bases not matched to a gene. The CDR3 length is 19 residues. Germline values: CDR1 MGHRA, CDR2 YSYEKL. CDR3 residues: CASSQEEGRAELAKNIQYF. In nucleotides, the CDR3 is TGCGCCAGCAGCCAAGAGGAGGGGAGGGCCGAACTAGCCAAAAACATTCAGTACTTC.

The V call is TRBV6-2 or TRBV6-3, the J call TRBJ1-4; TRBD1 aligns across 8 bases. Germline V lookup: CDR1 MNHEY, CDR2 SVGEGT. V shed 3 bases, J shed 8 bases, and the junction held 8 bases outside the gene matches. The CDR3 has 15 amino acids. CDR3 sequence reads: CASSYRQGRGEKLFF. Here the CDR3 DNA reads TGTGCCAGCAGTTATCGACAGGGGCGGGGAGAAAAACTGTTTTTT.

V usage is TRBV5-5 and J usage is TRBJ1-6; D might be TRBD1 (5 bases). This CDR3 has 13 amino acids. Deletions cut 0 bases from V and 18 bases from J, with 16 bases between. CDR1 and CDR2 from the germline V gene are SGHKS and YYEKEE (reference sequence). This CDR3 is CASSLGAREGPHF. The CDR3 DNA is TGTGCCAGCAGCTTGGGTGCCAGGGAAGGACCCCACTTT. Based on the CDR3 plus reference TRBV5-5 and TRBJ1-6, the full variable domain is DAGVTQSPTHLIKTRGQQVTLRCSPISGHKSVSWYQQVLGQGPQFIFQYYEKEERGRGNFPDRFSARQFPNYSSELNVNALLLGDSALYLCASSLGAREGPHFGNGTRLTVT.

The chain joins TRBV7-9 to TRBJ2-2, with D perhaps TRBD1 (6 bases). V gave up 6 bases and J gave up 1 base, with 12 bases separating them. The CDR3 covers 15 residues. Germline CDR1 SEHNR, CDR2 FQNEAQ (reference sequence). CDR3 sequence (DNA): TGTGCCAGCAGGACCGACAGGCAGAACACCGGGGAGCTGTTTTTT. It yields the protein CASRTDRQNTGELFF.

V gene TRBV19 combines with J gene TRBJ1-4; D call uncertain. The CDR3 runs 14 residues. The V gene lost 3 bases and the J gene lost 7 bases, with 12 bases spanning the gap. The germline gives CDR1 LNHDA, CDR2 SQIVND (reference sequence). In DNA form, the CDR3 reads TGTGCCAGTAGTATCAGTGCAATTGGTGAAAAACTGTTTTTT. Amino acids: CASSISAIGEKLFF.

V is TRBV3-1 (or the pseudogene TRBV3-2) and J is TRBJ2-5, with D maybe TRBD2 (5 bases). The CDR3 sequence is 13 residues long. The V end was cut by 7 bases, the J end by 2 bases, with 11 bases between. Looked up from germline, CDR1 is LGHDT and CDR2 is YNNKEL (reference sequence). The CDR3 spells CASTRTAQETQYF. CDR3 DNA: TGTGCCAGCACTCGGACTGCACAAGAGACCCAGTACTTC.

This chain uses TRBV4-1 with TRBJ2-1; 9 nucleotides align to TRBD2. Unmatched junction bases numbered 12, after V lost 1 base and J lost 14 bases. Germline V CDR1 and CDR2: MGHRA, YSYEKL. The CDR3 has 15 residues. The CDR3 nucleotides read TGCGCCAGCAGCCAAGGAAATGTAGCGGGGGCGCAGGAGTTCTTC. Translating gives CASSQGNVAGAQEFF.

Regarding this clone: Different DNA sequences within this sample yield the same CDR3. The chain combines TRBV9 with TRBJ2-1, with 12 bases aligning to TRBD2. Looked up from germline, CDR1 is SGDLS and CDR2 is YYNGEE. J lost 7 bases, V lost 2 bases, and 4 bases had no gene match. There are 15 residues in the CDR3. This CDR3 reads CASSVGLAGRNEQFF. In DNA form, the CDR3 reads TGTGCCAGCAGCGTTGGACTAGCGGGGAGGAATGAGCAGTTCTTC.

This chain connects TRBV6-5 to TRBJ2-5, with 7 nucleotides matching TRBD1. The length of the CDR3 is 12 residues. V was pared by 10 bases and J by 5 bases, with 7 bases of the junction left unmatched. Germline values: CDR1 MNHEY, CDR2 SVGAGI. The CDR3 reads CATTGAEETQYF. In DNA form, the CDR3 reads TGTGCCACCACAGGGGCAGAGGAGACCCAGTACTTC.

V gene TRBV19 combines with J gene TRBJ1-5; D not certain. The CDR3 length is 16 residues. V was pared by 7 bases and J by 4 bases, with 20 bases between. CDR1 and CDR2 (germline): LNHDA, SQIVND (reference sequence). CDR3 loop: CASTPRVPTLNQPQHF. CDR3 nucleotide sequence: TGTGCCAGTACGCCGAGGGTTCCTACTTTGAATCAGCCCCAGCATTTT.

J is TRBJ2-1 and V is TRBV6-1; 10 nucleotides match TRBD1. V dropped 2 bases and J dropped 5; count of bases not matched to a gene: 6. The germline V gene encodes CDR1 MNHNS and CDR2 SASEGT. The CDR3 totals 16 residues. CDR3 region: CASSERQGATHNEQFF. CDR3 coding DNA: TGTGCCAGCAGTGAAAGACAGGGGGCGACCCACAATGAGCAGTTCTTC.

This clone was counted a single time. The gene calls are TRBV10-2 and TRBJ1-2; 7 nucleotides match TRBD1. The CDR3 has 13 residues. CDR1 and CDR2 (germline): WSHSY, SAAADI. V shed 6 bases, J shed 4 bases, and the junction held 5 bases outside the gene matches. The CDR3 DNA reads TGCGCCAGCAGACAGGGGTATGGCTATGGCTACACCTTC. Its protein product is CASRQGYGYGYTF.

The rearrangement uses TRBV5-5 and TRBJ2-3, with 7 bases that match TRBD1. V trimming: 5 bases; J trimming: 3 bases; junction bases outside the gene matches: 6. Germline V gene data show CDR1 as SGHKS and CDR2 as YYEKEE (reference sequence). The CDR3 loop spans 14 amino acids. The CDR3 loop is CASSGTVLTDTQYF. The CDR3, as DNA: TGTGCCAGCAGTGGGACAGTATTAACAGATACGCAGTATTTT.

The sample holds many counts of this clone. The rearrangement links TRBV2 to TRBJ1-2; D may be TRBD1 (5 bases). V lost 3 bases and J lost 4, with 15 bases in between. Per germline, CDR1 SNHLY and CDR2 FYNNEI. This CDR3 contains 15 residues. The CDR3 nucleotides read TGTGCCAGCAGTGATCCTGTGCCAGGGTCCTATGGCTACACCTTC. This codes for CASSDPVPGSYGYTF.

This rearrangement joins TRBV19 to TRBJ1-1; D may be TRBD1 (5 bases). Germline V CDR1 and CDR2: LNHDA, SQIVND (reference sequence). V was clipped by 0 bases and J by 1 base, with 9 bases between them. The CDR3 has 15 residues. The CDR3 DNA is TGTGCCAGTAGTATAGACGGCGGGGCGAACACTGAAGCTTTCTTT. Its translation is CASSIDGGANTEAFF.

The chain combines TRBV11-3 with TRBJ2-7; D is unresolved. The CDR3 covers 14 residues. Per the germline V gene, CDR1 is SGHNT and CDR2 is YENEEA. Trimming removed 1 base from V and 1 base from J, with 8 bases in between. CDR3 in amino acids: CASSLGPTSYEQYF. The CDR3 nucleotides read TGTGCCAGCAGCTTAGGTCCCACATCCTACGAGCAGTACTTC.

The J gene is TRBJ2-1, the V gene TRBV7-9, with 9 bases identical to TRBD1. Germline V gene sequence: CDR1 SEHNR, CDR2 FQNEAQ (reference sequence). Trimming cost V 0 bases and J 7 bases; bases outside gene matches: 13. The CDR3 is made up of 18 amino acids. The CDR3 bases are TGTGCCAGCAGCTTAGCGCGGGGGACAGGGCCCTTCGGAAATGAGCAGTTCTTC. Amino acids: CASSLARGTGPFGNEQFF.

The V gene is TRBV5-1, the J gene TRBJ1-6; D perhaps matches TRBD1 (6 bases). This CDR3 has 13 amino acids. V lost 7 bases and J 8 bases, leaving 13 bases between the germline ends. The germline gives CDR1 SGHRS, CDR2 YFSETQ. The DNA of the CDR3 is TGCGCCAGCGCAGACAGGTCGGATTCACCCCTCCACTTT. It is translated as CASADRSDSPLHF.

The chain is built from TRBV24-1 and TRBJ1-1, with 7 bases fitting TRBD1. Germline trimming cut 0 bases from V and 1 base from J; bases unmatched to any gene: 4. The V gene's germline CDR1 is KGHDR and CDR2 SFDVKD. This CDR3 is built from 16 residues. The CDR3 coding sequence is TGTGCCACCAGTGATTTGAAGAAGGGGGCGAACACTGAAGCTTTCTTT. Translating gives CATSDLKKGANTEAFF.

This chain links TRBV4-1 with TRBJ2-5; D perhaps matches TRBD2 (6 bases). CDR1 MGHRA and CDR2 YSYEKL come from the germline V gene. The CDR3 covers 17 residues. Trimming stripped 0 bases from V and 1 base from J, with 15 bases between. The CDR3 bases are TGCGCCAGCAGCCAAGACTTGGTGGGGGGATCCCAAGAGACCCAGTACTTC. Its protein product is CASSQDLVGGSQETQYF.

The rearrangement links TRBV4-1 to TRBJ2-1; TRBD2 aligns across 14 bases. The CDR3 has 18 amino acids. The V gene's germline CDR1 is MGHRA and CDR2 YSYEKL. V dropped 1 base and J dropped 7; count of bases not matched to a gene: 9. The CDR3 DNA sequence: TGCGCCAGCAGCCAAGGACTAGCGGGGGGGCCCTCCCGGAATGAGCAGTTCTTC. Its protein product is CASSQGLAGGPSRNEQFF.

V gene TRBV11-2 combines with J gene TRBJ1-2, with D unresolved. V lost 1 base to trimming and J lost 4 bases, with 7 bases between them. The CDR3 runs to 13 residues. Germline CDR1 is SGHAT and CDR2 is FQNNGV. The CDR3 loop is CASSLGGSYGYTF. Written as DNA, the CDR3 is TGTGCCAGCAGCTTAGGCGGGTCCTATGGCTACACCTTC.

The rearrangement joins TRBV7-2 to TRBJ2-3, with 9 bases aligning to TRBD1. CDR1 is SGHTA and CDR2 is FQGNSA in the germline V gene. The V and J ends lost 2 bases and 4 bases, in that order; junction bases with no gene match: 4. The CDR3 length is 15 residues. The CDR3 sequence: CASSLQGTGSDTQYF. The CDR3 nucleotides read TGTGCCAGCAGCTTACAGGGGACAGGGTCAGATACGCAGTATTTT.

This chain joins TRBV27 and TRBJ2-7, with 11 bases identical to TRBD1. Germline CDR1 and CDR2: MNHEY and SMNVEV (reference sequence). Unmatched junction bases numbered 8, after V lost 5 bases and J lost 5 bases. There are 15 residues in the CDR3. The DNA for the CDR3 is TGTGCCAGCAGTCCACCCCGGACAGGGGGCCACGAGCAGTACTTC. Protein product: CASSPPRTGGHEQYF.

The chain is built from TRBV2 and TRBJ1-6; 7 bases agree with TRBD1. The CDR3 spans 15 residues. In germline, CDR1 is SNHLY, CDR2 FYNNEI. Trimming took 1 base from V and 10 from J; bases not matched to a gene: 7. This CDR3 reads CASSEGQGGRSPLHF. The CDR3 coding sequence is TGTGCCAGCAGTGAAGGACAGGGCGGGCGATCACCCCTCCACTTT.

The rearrangement joins TRBV19 to TRBJ2-1, with TRBD2 as a possible D gene (7 bases). The V and J ends lost 5 bases and 9 bases respectively, with 14 bases between them. The CDR3 has 13 residues. The germline V gene encodes CDR1 LNHDA and CDR2 SQIVND (reference sequence). The CDR3 sequence: CASSPAGAGEQFF. CDR3 DNA: TGTGCCAGTAGTCCCGCGGGGGCCGGTGAGCAGTTCTTC. Drawing the rest from reference TRBV19 and TRBJ2-1, the complete variable domain is DGGITQSPKYLFRKEGQNVTLSCEQNLNHDAMYWYRQDPGQGLRLIYYSQIVNDFQKGDIAEGYSVSREKKESFPLTVTSAQKNPTAFYLCASSPAGAGEQFFGPGTRLTVL.

The chain recombines TRBV7-2 with TRBJ1-6, with D hard to call. Between the trimmed V and J ends, which lost 4 bases and 0 bases, there was a span of 10 bases. Germline values: CDR1 SGHTA, CDR2 FQGNSA. This CDR3 comprises 16 residues. The CDR3 bases are TGTGCCAGCAGCTCCCGTCCTCCCTCCTATAATTCACCCCTCCACTTT. The encoded protein is CASSSRPPSYNSPLHF. The full variable domain, completed using reference TRBV7-2 and TRBJ1-6, is GAGVSQSPSNKVTEKGKDVELRCDPISGHTALYWYRQSLGQGLEFLIYFQGNSAPDKSGLPSDRFSAERTGGSVSTLTIQRTQQEDSAVYLCASSSRPPSYNSPLHFGNGTRLTVT.

The V and J genes are TRBV13 and TRBJ2-3; D is possibly TRBD2 (6 bases). V was pared by 5 bases and J by 6 bases, with 15 bases between. CDR3 length: 14 amino acids. Germline loops: CDR1 PRHDT, CDR2 FYEKMQ (reference sequence). For the CDR3, the DNA is TGTGCCAGCAGCGCCTCGACTAGGGCGGATACGCAGTATTTT. This gives the protein CASSASTRADTQYF.

The V call is TRBV12-5, the J call TRBJ1-1; 8 bases are shared with TRBD1. With V trimmed by 6 bases and J by 6 bases, 6 bases remained unmatched. The CDR3 contains 13 residues. The germline V gene has CDR1 LGHNT and CDR2 FRNRAP. In DNA, the CDR3 is TGTGCTAGTGGACTATGGGGACAGGCTGAAGCTTTCTTT. This gives the protein CASGLWGQAEAFF.

This sequence joins TRBV24-1 and TRBJ1-4; unclear D gene. Trimming left V 0 bases short and J 0 bases short, with 7 bases between. Germline V gives CDR1 KGHDR, CDR2 SFDVKD. The CDR3 consists of 16 residues. CDR3 in DNA: TGTGCCACCAGTGATTTGCCCCGGGCAACTAATGAAAAACTGTTTTTT. Protein product: CATSDLPRATNEKLFF.